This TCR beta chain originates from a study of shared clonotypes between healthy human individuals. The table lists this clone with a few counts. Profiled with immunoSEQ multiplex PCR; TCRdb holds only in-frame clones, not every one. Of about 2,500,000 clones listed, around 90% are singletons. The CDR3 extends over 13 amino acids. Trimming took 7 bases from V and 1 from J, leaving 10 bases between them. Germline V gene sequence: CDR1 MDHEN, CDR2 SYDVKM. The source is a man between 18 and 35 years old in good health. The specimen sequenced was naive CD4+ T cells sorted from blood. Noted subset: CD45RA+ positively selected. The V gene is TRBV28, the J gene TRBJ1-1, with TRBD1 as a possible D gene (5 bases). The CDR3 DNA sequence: TGTGCCAGCAAAGGGGCGAGGAACACTGAAGCTTTCTTT. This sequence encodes CASKGARNTEAFF.